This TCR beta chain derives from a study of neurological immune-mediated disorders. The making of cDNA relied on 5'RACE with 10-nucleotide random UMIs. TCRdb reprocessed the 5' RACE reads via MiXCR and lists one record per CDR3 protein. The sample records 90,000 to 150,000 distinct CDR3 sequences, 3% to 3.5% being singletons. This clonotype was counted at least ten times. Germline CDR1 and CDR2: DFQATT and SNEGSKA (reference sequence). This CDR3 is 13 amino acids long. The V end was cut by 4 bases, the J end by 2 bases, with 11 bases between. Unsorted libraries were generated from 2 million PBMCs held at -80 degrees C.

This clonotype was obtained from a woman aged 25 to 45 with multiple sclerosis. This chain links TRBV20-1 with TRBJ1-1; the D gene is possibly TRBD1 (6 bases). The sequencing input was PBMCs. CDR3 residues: CSANEGGNTEAFF. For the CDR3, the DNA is TGCAGTGCTAACGAGGGGGGAAACACTGAAGCTTTCTTT.